This T cell receptor (beta chain) was sequenced in a study of shared clonotypes between healthy human individuals. The assay was immunoSEQ multiplex PCR, and TCRdb's table has in-frame clones only and misses some. The repertoire holds around 2.1 million clones, with roughly 91% as singletons. Germline V gene data show CDR1 as LNHDA and CDR2 as SQIVND (reference sequence). Trimming took 5 bases from V and 2 from J, leaving 12 bases between them. This CDR3 is 15 amino acids long. CD45RO-negative, CCR7-positively selected cells formed the naive CD8 fraction, excluding terminally differentiated effector memory CD45RA+ cells.

The receptor's source is a man between 18 and 35 years old in good health. Some clones in this sample may be carry-over from other donors' samples. The rearrangement joins TRBV19 to TRBJ2-2; tentatively, D is TRBD2 (6 bases). Sequencing was done on a sample of naive CD8+ T cells from PBMCs. The CDR3 DNA follows: TGTGCCAGTAGTGGCCTAGCGTATAACACCGGGGAGCTGTTTTTT. Translated, it gives CASSGLAYNTGELFF.